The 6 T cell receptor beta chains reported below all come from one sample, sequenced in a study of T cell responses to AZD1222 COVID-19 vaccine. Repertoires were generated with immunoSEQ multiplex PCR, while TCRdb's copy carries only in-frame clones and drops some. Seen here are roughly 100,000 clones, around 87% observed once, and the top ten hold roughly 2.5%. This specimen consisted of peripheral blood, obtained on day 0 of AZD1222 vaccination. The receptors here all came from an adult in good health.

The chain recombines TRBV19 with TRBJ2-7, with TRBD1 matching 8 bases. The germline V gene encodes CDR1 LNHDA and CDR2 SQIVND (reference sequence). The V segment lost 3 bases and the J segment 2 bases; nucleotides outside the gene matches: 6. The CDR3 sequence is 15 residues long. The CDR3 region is CASSIPGQGTYEQYF. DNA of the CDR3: TGTGCCAGTAGTATTCCCGGACAGGGCACCTACGAGCAGTACTTC.

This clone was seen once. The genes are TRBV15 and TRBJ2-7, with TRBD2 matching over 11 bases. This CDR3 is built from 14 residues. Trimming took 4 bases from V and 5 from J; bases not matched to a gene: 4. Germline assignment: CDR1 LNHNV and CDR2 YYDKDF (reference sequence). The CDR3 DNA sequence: TGTGCCACCAGCATTACTAGCGGGAGTAACGAGCAGTACTTC. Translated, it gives CATSITSGSNEQYF.

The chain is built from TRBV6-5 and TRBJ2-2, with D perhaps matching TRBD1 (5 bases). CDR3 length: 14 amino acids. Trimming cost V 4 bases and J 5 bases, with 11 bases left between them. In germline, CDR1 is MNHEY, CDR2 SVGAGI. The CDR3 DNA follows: TGTGCCAGCAGTTCCAGGGTCTGGACCGGGGAGCTGTTTTTT. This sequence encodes CASSSRVWTGELFF.

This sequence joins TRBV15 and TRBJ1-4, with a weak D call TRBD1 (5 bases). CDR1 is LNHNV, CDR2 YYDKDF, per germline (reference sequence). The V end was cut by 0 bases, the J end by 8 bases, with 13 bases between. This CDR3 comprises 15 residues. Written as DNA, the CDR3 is TGTGCCACCAGCAGAGATCCTGGGACCGAAGAAAAACTGTTTTTT. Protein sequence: CATSRDPGTEEKLFF.

The CDR3 sequence: CASSPTQLQGAGNTIYF. The DNA of the CDR3 is TGTGCCAGCTCACCAACTCAATTACAAGGCGCTGGAAACACCATATATTTT. The chain employs TRBV18 and TRBJ1-3; D not resolved. In germline, CDR1 is KGHSH, CDR2 LQKENI. V lost 2 bases and J lost 2, with 16 bases in between. CDR3 length: 17 residues.

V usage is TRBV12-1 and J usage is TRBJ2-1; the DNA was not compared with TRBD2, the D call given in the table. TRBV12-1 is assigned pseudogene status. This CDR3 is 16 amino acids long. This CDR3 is CASSFIWDYSYNEQFF. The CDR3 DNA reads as TGTGCCAGCAGCTTTATCTGGGACTACTCCTACAATGAGCAGTTCTTC.